This T cell receptor beta chain was captured by sequencing in a study of cytomegalovirus exposure and HLA in healthy donors. About this clone: Its antigen is still unknown.

Healthy bone marrow donors made up the donors. The study ran its PCR with 60 Vbeta and 13 Jbeta primers. Data came from immunoSEQ multiplex PCR; TCRdb stores just in-frame clones and leaves some out. Of around 150,000 clones listed, 68% are singletons. Findings and limits, study-wide: Researchers catalogued roughly 170 TCR beta chains as cytomegalovirus-associated. The authors later linked a missense DCLRE1C variant to TCR beta V- and J-gene trimming.

Germline V gene lookup returns CDR1 SGHAT and CDR2 FQDESV (reference sequence). The junction had 6 bases not matched to a gene; V was cut back by 2 bases and J by 4 bases. CDR3 size: 16 residues. The source of this sequence is a man in his fifties or sixties in good health and CMV-seronegative. The chain carries TRBV11-1 and TRBJ1-1; 11 nucleotides line up with TRBD1. Source material: PBMCs. The CDR3 protein is CASSLIGQGAGTEAFF. As DNA, the CDR3 is TGTGCCAGCAGCTTAATAGGACAGGGGGCAGGCACTGAAGCTTTCTTT.